Detailed here is one T cell receptor (beta chain). Its antigen is still unknown. Base qualities are missing; no much larger clone stands one base away. This specimen belongs to a study of T cell responses to AZD1222 COVID-19 vaccine (TCRdb year 2021). About the investigation overall: AZD1222 recipients with second doses at about 4 weeks or about 12 weeks were pooled, because spike-specific TCR depth and breadth did not differ between schedules. TCR sequencing was performed for 230 to 250 trial participants, of whom roughly 200 were given two doses of AZD1222 and around 25 were given two doses of MenACWY control vaccine. Trial participants were enrolled into age subgroups of 18-55, 56-69 and 70-plus years, which contained roughly 150, 30 and 60 TCR-sequenced participants, respectively. The research as a whole found: Because no day 14 peak-response samples were available, repertoires were characterized only after the peak T cell response. The whole spike protein was spanned by vaccine-associated CD4 TCRs, and dominant responses were seen in regions 160-218 and 743-854. The 56-69-year group was small, and its depth increase did not reach significance, likely because of low power. Epitopes outside the regions mutated in the B.1.351 and B.1.1.7 variants were reportedly recognized by nearly half of the unique spike-specific TCRs. Conclusions about previously exposed vaccinees were limited because only six or seven AZD1222 recipients were SARS-CoV-2 seropositive at baseline. After two AZD1222 doses, both the breadth and the depth of spike-specific TCRs were significantly higher than at day 0 and than in MenACWY recipients. Participants were mostly white British, with more females than males. The authors suggested clonal diversity may have been underestimated.

The time point label on this specimen signifies: baseline before first vaccination. Vaccinee samples came from UK trials COV001 and COV002, including a single-blind randomized controlled phase 2/3 trial of AZD1222 (ChAdOx1 nCoV-19) in healthy adults. For TCRbeta chain sequencing, PBMC samples from trial participants were taken at day 0 and at day 28 after the second dose. V is cut back by 4 bases and J by 4 bases, with 15 bases in the junction unmatched. CDR1 and CDR2 are read off the germline V gene as SGHTA and FQGNSA. Counted from cysteine to phenylalanine, this CDR3 has 17 amino acids. The only DNA kept is the CDR3, 51 bases in frame from the first base. The CDR3 regions of human TCRbeta chains were analyzed by immunosequencing. The authors processed their data as follows. TCRs in the repertoires were matched against a reference library of SARS-CoV-2-specific TCRs that had been generated with the MIRA antigen-specificity platform. Breadth was defined as the fraction of unique TCRs that were SARS-CoV-2-associated, and depth was defined as the fraction of total T cells that were SARS-CoV-2-associated. Using the MIRA data, each spike-specific TCR was mapped to the spike region that the TCR reacts to and placed in a CD4 or CD8 class. Log10-transformed breadth and depth values were compared by one-way ANOVA with Sidak's multiple comparisons tests. TCRdb obtained this table from immuneACCESS and retained in-frame rearrangements with V and J assigned. These tables miss some clones; where compared with another copy, unresolved V genes account for less than half of the shortfall, and the remainder is unexplained. The DNA was the basis for D and trimming; V, J and clone size are from that table. Within this sample are 100,000 to 150,000 clones, with about nine tenths of them counted one time only. The ten largest clones represent about 7% of the sample.

The chain is assembled from TRBV7-2 and TRBJ1-2; TRBD1 agrees with 7 junctional bases. Material: peripheral blood, obtained on day 0 of AZD1222 vaccination. The source of this sequence is an adult in good health. The CDR3 amino acid sequence is: CASSSGGAGSVGYGYTF. The base sequence is TGTGCCAGCAGCTCAGGGGGGGCAGGGAGCGTGGGCTATGGCTACACCTTC.